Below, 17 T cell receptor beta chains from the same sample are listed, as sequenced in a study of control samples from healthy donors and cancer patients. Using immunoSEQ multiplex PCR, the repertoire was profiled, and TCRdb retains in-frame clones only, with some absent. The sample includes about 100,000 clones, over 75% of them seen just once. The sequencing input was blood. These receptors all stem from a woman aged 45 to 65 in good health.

CDR3 DNA sequence: TGCGCCAGCAGTCGTCGAGCAGGGGGCCAGACTGAAGCTTTCTTT. Protein product: CASSRRAGGQTEAFF. The rearrangement uses TRBV23-1 and TRBJ1-1; 8 bases align to TRBD1. TRBV23-1 is treated as an ORF (open reading frame) with a function not yet certain. The V and J ends lost 4 bases and 5 bases, in that order; junction bases with no gene match: 9. The CDR3 runs to 15 residues.

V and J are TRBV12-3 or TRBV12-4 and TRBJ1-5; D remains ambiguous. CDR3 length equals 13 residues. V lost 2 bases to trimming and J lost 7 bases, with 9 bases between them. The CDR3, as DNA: TGTGCCAGCAGTTTAATTGGCCGGCAGCCCCAGCATTTT. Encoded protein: CASSLIGRQPQHF.

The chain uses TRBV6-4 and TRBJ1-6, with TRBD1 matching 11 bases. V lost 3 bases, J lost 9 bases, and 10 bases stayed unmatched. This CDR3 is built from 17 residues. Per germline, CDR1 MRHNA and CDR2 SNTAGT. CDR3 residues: CASSESPRTGGSSPLHF. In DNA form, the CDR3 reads TGTGCCAGCAGTGAATCCCCCAGGACAGGGGGCAGTTCACCCCTCCACTTT.

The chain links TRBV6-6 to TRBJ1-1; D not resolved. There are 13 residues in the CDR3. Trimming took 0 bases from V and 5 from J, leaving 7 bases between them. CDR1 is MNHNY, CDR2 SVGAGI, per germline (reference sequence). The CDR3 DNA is TGTGCCAGCAGTTACTCTTTCGCGACTGAAGCTTTCTTT. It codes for CASSYSFATEAFF.

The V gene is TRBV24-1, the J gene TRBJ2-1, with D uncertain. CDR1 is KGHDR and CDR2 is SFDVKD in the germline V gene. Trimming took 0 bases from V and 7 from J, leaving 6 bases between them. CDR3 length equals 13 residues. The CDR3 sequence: CATSDLGVNEQFF. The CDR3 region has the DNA TGTGCCACCAGTGATTTGGGCGTTAATGAGCAGTTCTTC.

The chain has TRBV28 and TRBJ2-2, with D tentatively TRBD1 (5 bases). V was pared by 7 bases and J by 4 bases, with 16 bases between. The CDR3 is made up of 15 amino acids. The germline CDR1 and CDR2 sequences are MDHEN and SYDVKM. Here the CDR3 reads CASIEKPGFTGELFF. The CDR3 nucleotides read TGTGCCAGCATCGAGAAGCCAGGGTTCACCGGGGAGCTGTTTTTT.

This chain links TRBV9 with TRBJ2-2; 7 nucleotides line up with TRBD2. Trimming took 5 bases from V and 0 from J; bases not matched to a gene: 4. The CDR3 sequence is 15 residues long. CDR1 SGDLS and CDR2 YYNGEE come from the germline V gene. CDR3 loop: CASRAGESNTGELFF. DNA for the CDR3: TGTGCCAGCAGGGCGGGAGAGTCGAACACCGGGGAGCTGTTTTTT.

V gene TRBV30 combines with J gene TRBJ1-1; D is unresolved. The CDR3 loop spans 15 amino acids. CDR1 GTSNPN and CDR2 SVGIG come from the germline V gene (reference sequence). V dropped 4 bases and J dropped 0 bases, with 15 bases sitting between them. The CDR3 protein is CAWTPRLFMNTEAFF. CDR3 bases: TGTGCCTGGACCCCGCGACTTTTCATGAACACTGAAGCTTTCTTT. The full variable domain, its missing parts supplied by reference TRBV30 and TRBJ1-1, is SQTIHQWPATLVQPVGSPLSLECTVEGTSNPNLYWYRQAAGRGLQLLFYSVGIGQISSEVPQNLSASRPQDRQFILSSKKLLLSDSGFYLCAWTPRLFMNTEAFFGQGTRLTVV.

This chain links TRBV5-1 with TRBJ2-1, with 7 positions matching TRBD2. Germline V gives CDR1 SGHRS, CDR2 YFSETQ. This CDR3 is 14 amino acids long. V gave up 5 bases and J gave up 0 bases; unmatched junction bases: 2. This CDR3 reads CASSSGGSYNEQFF. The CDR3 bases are TGCGCCAGCAGTTCGGGAGGCTCCTACAATGAGCAGTTCTTC.

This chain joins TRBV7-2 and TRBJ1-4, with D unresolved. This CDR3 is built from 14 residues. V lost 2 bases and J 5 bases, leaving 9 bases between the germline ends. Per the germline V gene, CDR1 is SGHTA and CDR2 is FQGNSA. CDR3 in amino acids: CASSLKGGNEKLFF. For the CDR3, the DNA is TGTGCCAGCAGCTTAAAAGGCGGCAATGAAAAACTGTTTTTT.

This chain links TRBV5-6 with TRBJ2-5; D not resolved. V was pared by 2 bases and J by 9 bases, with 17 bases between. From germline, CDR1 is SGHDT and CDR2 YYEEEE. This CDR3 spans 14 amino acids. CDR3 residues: CASSLPTREVAQYF. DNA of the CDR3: TGTGCCAGCAGCTTACCCACCCGAGAAGTGGCCCAGTACTTC.

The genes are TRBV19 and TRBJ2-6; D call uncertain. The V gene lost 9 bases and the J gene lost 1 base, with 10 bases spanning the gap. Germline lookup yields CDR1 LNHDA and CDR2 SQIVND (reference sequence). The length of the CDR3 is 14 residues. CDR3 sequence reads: CASLIQSGANVLTF. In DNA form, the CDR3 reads TGTGCCAGCCTTATACAATCTGGGGCCAACGTCCTGACTTTC.

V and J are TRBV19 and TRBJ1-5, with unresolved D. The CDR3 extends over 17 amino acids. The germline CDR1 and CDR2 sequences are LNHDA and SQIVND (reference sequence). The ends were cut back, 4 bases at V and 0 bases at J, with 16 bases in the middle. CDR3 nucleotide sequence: TGTGCCAGTAGTACGTTAGAGACGGGGATTAGCAATCAGCCCCAGCATTTT. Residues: CASSTLETGISNQPQHF.

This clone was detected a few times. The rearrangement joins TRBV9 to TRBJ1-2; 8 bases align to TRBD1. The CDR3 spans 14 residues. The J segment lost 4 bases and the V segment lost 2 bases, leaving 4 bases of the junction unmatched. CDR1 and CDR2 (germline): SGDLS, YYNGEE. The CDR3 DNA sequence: TGTGCCAGCAGCGTTTCCGGGACAGGCTATGGCTACACCTTC. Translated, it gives CASSVSGTGYGYTF.

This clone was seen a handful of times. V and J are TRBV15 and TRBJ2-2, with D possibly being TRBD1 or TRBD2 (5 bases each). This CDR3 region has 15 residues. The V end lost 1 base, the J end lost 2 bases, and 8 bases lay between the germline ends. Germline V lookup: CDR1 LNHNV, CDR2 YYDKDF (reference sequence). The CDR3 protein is CATSRGDGNTGELFF. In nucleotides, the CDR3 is TGTGCCACCAGCAGAGGGGACGGAAACACCGGGGAGCTGTTTTTT.

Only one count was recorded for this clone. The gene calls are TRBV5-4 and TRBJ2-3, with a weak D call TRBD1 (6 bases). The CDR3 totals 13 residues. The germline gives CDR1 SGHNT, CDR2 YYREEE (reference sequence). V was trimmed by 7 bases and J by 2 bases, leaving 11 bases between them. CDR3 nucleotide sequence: TGTGCCAGCTCAGGGGTGAACACAGATACGCAGTATTTT. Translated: CASSGVNTDTQYF.

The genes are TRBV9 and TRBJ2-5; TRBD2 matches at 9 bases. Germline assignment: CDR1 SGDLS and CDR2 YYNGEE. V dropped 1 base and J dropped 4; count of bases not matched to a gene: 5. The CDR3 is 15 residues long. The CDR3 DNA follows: TGTGCCAGCAGCGTATACGCGGGGGGGCCAGAGACCCAGTACTTC. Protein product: CASSVYAGGPETQYF.